Presented here are 32 T cell receptor beta chains from one specimen sequenced in a study of blood T cell repertoires in COVID-19 (TCRdb year 2020). Receptors were amplified or captured by the immunoSEQ multiplex PCR assay. TCRdb retrieved this table from immuneACCESS and kept in-frame rearrangements only. Not all clones are present; in checked studies, unresolved V genes account for under half, and no reason is known for the remainder. The sample profile shows some 290,000 clones; almost 90% of them were found once. The ten largest clonotypes hold around 0.96% of the sample. Sequenced: peripheral blood. Receptors originate from a woman in her thirties or forties with COVID-19, enrolled during active disease.

The chain couples TRBV6-5 to TRBJ2-3, with TRBD2 matching over 7 bases. V was clipped by 3 bases and J by 1 base; unmatched bases: 7. Germline CDR1 is MNHEY and CDR2 is SVGAGI. CDR3 size: 16 residues. This chain's CDR3 is CASSYLQAGGTDTQYF. The CDR3 region has the DNA TGTGCCAGCAGTTATCTACAGGCGGGGGGCACAGATACGCAGTATTTT.

The chain joins TRBV7-8 to TRBJ2-3, with TRBD2 identical over 12 bases. The CDR3 length is 15 residues. With 6 bases clipped from V and 2 bases from J, the junction kept 3 bases outside the gene matches. The germline gives CDR1 SGHVS, CDR2 FQNEAQ. CDR3 loop: CASRRTSGATDTQYF. The CDR3 coding sequence is TGTGCCAGCAGGAGGACTAGCGGGGCCACAGATACGCAGTATTTT.

This sequence joins TRBV28 and TRBJ1-2; TRBD1 matches 7 bases. The CDR3 spans 15 residues. Trimming at V came to 6 bases and at J to 1 base, leaving 8 bases not matched to a gene. Germline V CDR1 and CDR2: MDHEN, SYDVKM. CDR3 coding DNA: TGTGCCAGCAGGACTTCCGGGACAGATAACTATGGCTACACCTTC. Translation gives CASRTSGTDNYGYTF.

The rearrangement links TRBV7-9 to TRBJ2-3; 8 bases match TRBD2. CDR3 length: 17 amino acids. V dropped 1 base and J dropped 6; count of bases not matched to a gene: 12. Germline V gene sequence: CDR1 SEHNR, CDR2 FQNEAQ (reference sequence). The CDR3 DNA reads TGTGCCAGCAGCTTAGGGGTAGCGGGGACGCATGTGGATACGCAGTATTTT. It is translated as CASSLGVAGTHVDTQYF. Looking up the rest from reference TRBV7-9 and TRBJ2-3 gives the full variable domain: DTGVSQNPRHKITKRGQNVTFRCDPISEHNRLYWYRQTLGQGPEFLTYFQNEAQLEKSRLLSDRFSAERPKGSFSTLEIQRTEQGDSAMYLCASSLGVAGTHVDTQYFGPGTRLTVL.

V and J are TRBV30 and TRBJ2-6, with D maybe TRBD1 (7 bases). Germline CDR1 and CDR2: GTSNPN and SVGIG (reference sequence). The length of the CDR3 is 18 residues. V was pared by 2 bases and J by 1 base, with 18 bases between. CDR3 sequence reads: CAWSLRRQGLSGANVLTF. In DNA, the CDR3 is TGTGCCTGGAGTTTACGGAGACAGGGACTTTCTGGGGCCAACGTCCTGACTTTC.

The V gene is TRBV6-1, the J gene TRBJ2-7, with a tentative D call TRBD1 (6 bases). The V and J ends lost 2 bases and 0 bases respectively, with 14 bases between them. This CDR3 contains 16 residues. Germline V gene data show CDR1 as MNHNS and CDR2 as SASEGT. The CDR3 nucleotides read TGTGCCAGCAGTGAAAGGGGAACAGGGTCCTCCTACGAGCAGTACTTC. Its translation: CASSERGTGSSYEQYF.

J is TRBJ2-7 and V is TRBV10-3; tentative D call: TRBD2 (5 bases). The V gene lost 6 bases and the J gene lost 5 bases, with 14 bases spanning the gap. The CDR3 has 13 residues. CDR1 is ENHRY, CDR2 SYGVKD, per germline. The CDR3 sequence: CAIRLGILDEQYF. The CDR3 DNA follows: TGTGCCATCAGGCTCGGGATTCTGGACGAGCAGTACTTC.

The chain is built from TRBV27 and TRBJ1-4; D gene ambiguous. The CDR3 sequence is 15 residues long. The ends were cut back, 8 bases at V and 8 bases at J, with 21 bases in the middle. Germline-derived CDR1 and CDR2 are MNHEY and SMNVEV (reference sequence). CDR3 sequence (DNA): TGTGCCAGCGGCTCCCGAAGAACCATAGCCGAAAAACTGTTTTTT. As protein: CASGSRRTIAEKLFF.

CDR3 nucleotide sequence: TGTGCCAGCAGCTTATTCGCGGCCGGTCCTGGAAACACCATATATTTT. Encoded protein: CASSLFAAGPGNTIYF. This rearrangement joins TRBV7-2 to TRBJ1-3; D remains unclear. CDR3 length: 16 residues. Germline V gene data show CDR1 as SGHTA and CDR2 as FQGNSA. Trimming took 2 bases from V and 2 from J, leaving 13 bases between them.

The chain couples TRBV30 to TRBJ2-7; perhaps TRBD1 as D (5 bases). The CDR3 sequence is 13 residues long. V lost 4 bases to trimming and J lost 6 bases, with 16 bases between them. The V gene's germline CDR1 is GTSNPN and CDR2 SVGIG (reference sequence). The CDR3 region has the DNA TGTGCCTGGACCATCCGGCAGGGCAGCGAGCAGTACTTC. Protein sequence: CAWTIRQGSEQYF.

The rearrangement joins TRBV6-6 to TRBJ1-2; D is possibly TRBD1 (6 bases). The V end lost 7 bases, the J end lost 0 bases, and 12 bases lay between the germline ends. The CDR3 is 14 residues long. The germline V gene encodes CDR1 MNHNY and CDR2 SVGAGI (reference sequence). CDR3 in amino acids: CASIQTGANYGYTF. DNA of the CDR3: TGTGCCAGCATCCAGACAGGAGCTAACTATGGCTACACCTTC.

This chain uses TRBV7-3 with TRBJ1-1; a possible D gene is TRBD1 (6 bases). Trimming took 5 bases from V and 2 from J, leaving 21 bases between them. Germline V gene data show CDR1 as SGHTA and CDR2 as FQGTGA. The CDR3 loop spans 17 amino acids. CDR3 bases: TGTGCCAGCAGCCCATACTCCGTTGGACAGACCAACACTGAAGCTTTCTTT. Protein: CASSPYSVGQTNTEAFF.

About this clone itself: The missing conserved phenylalanine or tryptophan at the end of this CDR3 makes a read error likely. It is unclear where the CDR3 begins or ends on the DNA, so no DNA is shown, and the CDR3 is as TCRdb lists it. V gene TRBV21-1 combines with J gene TRBJ2-3; whether TRBD1, the table's D call, matches the DNA was not checked. TRBV21-1 is described as a pseudogene. Including both end residues, the CDR3 is 18 amino acids long. The CDR3 sequence: CASSKHPKIQGGTDTQYL.

The chain couples TRBV3-1 (or the pseudogene TRBV3-2) to TRBJ1-1; unclear D gene. The CDR3 loop spans 12 amino acids. Germline CDR1 reads LGHDT; CDR2 reads YNNKEL (reference sequence). V was cut by 6 bases and J by 4 bases, with 9 bases left in between. The chain's CDR3 is CASSYTGTEAFF. CDR3 coding DNA: TGTGCCAGCAGTTACACGGGCACTGAAGCTTTCTTT.

This clone appeared a single time. The V and J genes are TRBV7-2 and TRBJ1-1; unclear D gene. Germline V gene data show CDR1 as SGHTA and CDR2 as FQGNSA. Trimming stripped 4 bases from V and 8 bases from J, with 14 bases between. The CDR3 contains 13 residues. CDR3 in DNA: TGTGCCAGCAGCTCCCGGGTTCCAGAAGAAGCTTTCTTT. This sequence encodes CASSSRVPEEAFF.

This chain uses TRBV19 with TRBJ2-7; 9 nucleotides line up with TRBD1. The length of the CDR3 is 15 residues. Unmatched junction bases numbered 6, after V lost 5 bases and J lost 1 base. Germline loops: CDR1 LNHDA, CDR2 SQIVND (reference sequence). The CDR3 nucleotides are TGTGCCAGTAGTGCGCCGGGACAGGGATCCTACGAGCAGTACTTC. Translating it yields CASSAPGQGSYEQYF.

This clone was recorded only once. This sequence joins TRBV5-1 and TRBJ2-1; D may be TRBD2 (5 bases). The CDR3 consists of 15 residues. V was shortened by 4 bases and J by 2 bases, with 13 bases between the two germline ends. CDR1 and CDR2 from the germline V gene are SGHRS and YFSETQ. The CDR3 DNA is TGCGCCAGCAGCCACCCTCCCGGGACCTACAATGAGCAGTTCTTC. Translating gives CASSHPPGTYNEQFF.

The chain has TRBV7-9 and TRBJ1-3; D gene ambiguous. The CDR3 extends over 15 amino acids. Germline V lookup: CDR1 SEHNR, CDR2 FQNEAQ (reference sequence). V lost 3 bases and J 0 bases, leaving 9 bases between the germline ends. The CDR3, as DNA: TGTGCCAGCAGCTTGACACCCAGCTCTGGAAACACCATATATTTT. This encodes CASSLTPSSGNTIYF.

This chain uses TRBV29-1 with TRBJ1-5, with TRBD1 as a possible D gene (5 bases). The CDR3 consists of 14 residues. V was clipped by 4 bases and J by 5 bases, with 15 bases between them. Germline CDR1 reads SQVTM; CDR2 reads ANQGSEA. The CDR3, as DNA: TGCAGCGTTGCAGGAGGGGACGGTTATCAGCCCCAGCATTTT. Its translation is CSVAGGDGYQPQHF. Looking up the rest from reference TRBV29-1 and TRBJ1-5 gives the full variable domain: SAVISQKPSRDICQRGTSLTIQCQVDSQVTMMFWYRQQPGQSLTLIATANQGSEATYESGFVIDKFPISRPNLTFSTLTVSNMSPEDSSIYLCSVAGGDGYQPQHFGDGTRLSIL.

This clone is a singleton in its sample. This chain uses TRBV14 with TRBJ2-1; D is perhaps TRBD1 (5 bases). CDR1 and CDR2 (germline): SGHDN, FVKESK. The CDR3 totals 15 residues. V shed 0 bases and J shed 3 bases, with 9 bases lying between them. Here the CDR3 DNA reads TGTGCCAGCAGCCAAGAAGGAACAGGCTACAATGAGCAGTTCTTC. The encoded protein is CASSQEGTGYNEQFF.

The chain employs TRBV24-1 and TRBJ2-2; D possibly corresponds to TRBD1 (5 bases). The CDR3 sequence is 16 residues long. With 4 bases removed from V and 6 bases from J, the gap between germline ends came to 17 bases. CDR1 is KGHDR, CDR2 SFDVKD, per germline. The CDR3 DNA is TGTGCCACCAGTGACCGTCGCTCAGGGAAGGCCGGGGAGCTGTTTTTT. It specifies CATSDRRSGKAGELFF.

V gene TRBV28 combines with J gene TRBJ2-3; 8 nucleotides line up with TRBD1. CDR1 and CDR2 (germline): MDHEN, SYDVKM. Germline trimming cut 2 bases from V and 6 bases from J; bases unmatched to any gene: 13. The length of the CDR3 is 17 residues. CDR3 protein: CASSLPLTDRGEDTQYF. CDR3 nucleotides: TGTGCCAGCAGTTTACCCCTTACCGACAGGGGAGAGGATACGCAGTATTTT. The full variable domain, rest sourced from reference TRBV28 and TRBJ2-3, is DVKVTQSSRYLVKRTGEKVFLECVQDMDHENMFWYRQDPGLGLRLIYFSYDVKMKEKGDIPEGYSVSREKKERFSLILESASTNQTSMYLCASSLPLTDRGEDTQYFGPGTRLTVL.

This clone was seen only once. This chain joins TRBV28 and TRBJ1-5; D ambiguous. This CDR3 is built from 12 residues. With 2 bases removed from V and 9 bases from J, the gap between germline ends came to 8 bases. Looked up from germline, CDR1 is MDHEN and CDR2 is SYDVKM. The DNA for the CDR3 is TGTGCCAGCAGTTTACTCTCCCTGCCCCAGCATTTT. Residues: CASSLLSLPQHF.

The rearrangement uses TRBV18 and TRBJ2-1, with 10 bases identical to TRBD1. Germline loops: CDR1 KGHSH, CDR2 LQKENI. The CDR3 runs to 15 residues. Trimming removed 4 bases from V and 5 bases from J; junction bases left unmatched: 5. CDR3 loop: CASSHPGTGDNEQFF. CDR3 bases: TGTGCCAGCTCACACCCCGGGACAGGGGACAATGAGCAGTTCTTC.

In its sample, this clone was seen once. The chain combines TRBV2 with TRBJ2-7, with TRBD2 matching 10 bases. The V gene end was trimmed by 6 bases and the J gene end by 4 bases; junction bases not matched to a gene: 9. CDR3 length equals 15 residues. CDR1 is SNHLY and CDR2 is FYNNEI in the germline V gene. The DNA for the CDR3 is TGTGCCAGCAGGCTAGGAGCGGGAGGGCTTTACGAGCAGTACTTC. Its translation is CASRLGAGGLYEQYF.

This chain joins TRBV14 and TRBJ2-5; D is unresolved. The CDR3 is 16 amino acids. V lost 1 base and J 6 bases, leaving 18 bases between the germline ends. The germline V gene encodes CDR1 SGHDN and CDR2 FVKESK. In DNA form, the CDR3 reads TGTGCCAGCAGCCAAGTATCCAGGTTGGGTTGGCAGACCCAGTACTTC. Translation: CASSQVSRLGWQTQYF.

V is TRBV27 and J is TRBJ2-7; no definite D call. The germline gives CDR1 MNHEY, CDR2 SMNVEV (reference sequence). V dropped 0 bases and J dropped 0 bases, with 6 bases sitting between them. The CDR3 runs 14 residues. The CDR3 region has the DNA TGTGCCAGCAGTTTATCCCCCCTCTCCTACGAGCAGTACTTC. Translated, it gives CASSLSPLSYEQYF.

V is TRBV29-1 and J is TRBJ2-7; 10 nucleotides line up with TRBD2. The ends lost 5 bases at V and 2 bases at J; junction bases unmatched: 3. From germline, CDR1 is SQVTM and CDR2 ANQGSEA. The CDR3 contains 13 residues. CDR3 coding DNA: TGCAGCGTTTGGCTAGCGGGAGCCTACGAGCAGTACTTC. Translated, it gives CSVWLAGAYEQYF.

J is TRBJ1-1 and V is TRBV6-5, with D maybe TRBD1 (5 bases). Trimming left V 2 bases short and J 5 bases short, with 18 bases between. CDR3 size: 16 residues. CDR1 is MNHEY and CDR2 is SVGAGI in the germline V gene. Here the CDR3 DNA reads TGTGCCAGCAGTTACAGGGGACGTAGCGGGACGACTGAAGCTTTCTTT. Amino acid sequence: CASSYRGRSGTTEAFF.

The gene calls are TRBV5-6 and TRBJ1-1; 7 bases map to TRBD1. The J segment lost 5 bases and the V segment lost 6 bases, leaving 19 bases of the junction unmatched. Germline V lookup: CDR1 SGHDT, CDR2 YYEEEE. The CDR3 is 17 amino acids. Written as DNA, the CDR3 is TGTGCCAGCACCGAGGGGGCAAGGAAGGTATGGAGAACTGAAGCTTTCTTT. Residues: CASTEGARKVWRTEAFF.

This chain connects TRBV6-5 to TRBJ1-2; D might be TRBD1 (5 bases). The CDR3 runs to 14 residues. Trimming took off 0 bases at V and 6 bases at J, with 11 bases between the two ends. CDR1 and CDR2 from the germline V gene are MNHEY and SVGAGI. The CDR3 region is CASSYSWGDDGYTF. CDR3 nucleotides: TGTGCCAGCAGTTACTCGTGGGGGGACGATGGCTACACCTTC.

Only one count was recorded for this clone. The chain links TRBV19 to TRBJ2-7; maybe TRBD1 (6 bases). The CDR3 length is 13 residues. Germline loops: CDR1 LNHDA, CDR2 SQIVND (reference sequence). Trimming took off 4 bases at V and 2 bases at J, with 9 bases between the two ends. The CDR3 sequence: CASSRTAAYEQYF. The CDR3 DNA follows: TGTGCCAGTAGTAGGACAGCTGCCTACGAGCAGTACTTC.